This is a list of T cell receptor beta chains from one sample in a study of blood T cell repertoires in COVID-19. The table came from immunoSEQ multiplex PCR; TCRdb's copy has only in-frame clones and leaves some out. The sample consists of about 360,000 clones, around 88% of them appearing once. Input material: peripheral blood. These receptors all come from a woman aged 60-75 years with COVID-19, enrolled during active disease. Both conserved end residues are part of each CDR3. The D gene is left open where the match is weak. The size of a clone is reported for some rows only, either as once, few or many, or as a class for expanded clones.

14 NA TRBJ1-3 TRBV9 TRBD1 CASRGQGTGNTIYF TGTGCCAGCAGAGGACAGGGTACTGGAAACACCATATATTTT
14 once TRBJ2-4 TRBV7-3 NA CASSLNGGWDIQYF TGTGCCAGCAGCTTAAATGGGGGCTGGGACATTCAGTACTTC
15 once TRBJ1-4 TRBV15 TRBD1 CATSGNRGRYEKLFF TGTGCCACCAGCGGAAACAGGGGGCGGTATGAAAAACTGTTTTTT
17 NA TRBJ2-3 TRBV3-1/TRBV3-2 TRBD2 CASSHQSLAGGTDTQYF TGTGCCAGCAGCCATCAGTCGCTAGCGGGGGGCACAGATACGCAGTATTTT
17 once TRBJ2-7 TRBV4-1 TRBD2 CASSQVALLAGGYEQYF TGCGCCAGCAGCCAAGTTGCTCTGCTAGCGGGGGGATACGAGCAGTACTTC
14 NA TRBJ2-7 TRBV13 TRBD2 CASTASGDPYEQYF TGTGCCAGCACCGCTAGCGGGGACCCCTACGAGCAGTACTTC
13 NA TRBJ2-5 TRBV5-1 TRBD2 CARRGGGDETQYF TGCGCCCGCCGCGGGGGGGGCGATGAGACCCAGTACTTC
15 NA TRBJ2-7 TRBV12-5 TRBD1 CASGSPRDRAYEQYF TGTGCTAGTGGTTCACCCCGGGACAGGGCCTACGAGCAGTACTTC
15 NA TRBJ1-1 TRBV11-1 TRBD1 CASSNHRQGYTEAFF TGTGCCAGCAGCAACCACCGACAGGGTTACACTGAAGCTTTCTTT
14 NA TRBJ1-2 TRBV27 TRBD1 CASSNPGQAYGYTF TGTGCCAGCAGTAACCCGGGACAGGCTTATGGCTACACCTTC
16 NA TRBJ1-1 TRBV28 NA CASNILAGVLYTEAFF TGTGCCAGCAACATTCTGGCGGGGGTCTTGTACACTGAAGCTTTCTTT
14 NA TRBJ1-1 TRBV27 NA CASSLGWRDTEAFF TGTGCCAGCAGTTTAGGCTGGCGGGACACTGAAGCTTTCTTT
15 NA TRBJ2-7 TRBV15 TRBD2 CATSRGTSGAYEQYF TGTGCCACCAGCAGGGGGACTAGCGGGGCCTACGAGCAGTACTTC
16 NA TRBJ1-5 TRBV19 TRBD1 CASSIAWTGRYQPQHF TGTGCCAGTAGTATAGCCTGGACAGGGCGGTACCAGCCCCAGCATTTT
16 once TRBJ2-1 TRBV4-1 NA CASSHSGRQDYNEQFF TGCGCCAGCAGCCACTCAGGGAGGCAAGACTACAATGAGCAGTTCTTC
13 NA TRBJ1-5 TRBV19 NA CASSLQLNQPQHF TGTGCCAGTAGTCTACAGCTCAATCAGCCCCAGCATTTT
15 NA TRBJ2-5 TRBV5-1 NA CASSLFGGQQETQYF TGCGCCAGCAGCTTATTTGGCGGACAGCAAGAGACCCAGTACTTC
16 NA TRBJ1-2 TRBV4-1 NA CASSQDVQRANYGYTF TGCGCCAGCAGCCAAGATGTGCAGCGCGCTAACTATGGCTACACCTTC
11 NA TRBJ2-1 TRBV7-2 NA CASSDRLEQFF TGTGCCAGCAGCGACAGACTTGAGCAGTTCTTC
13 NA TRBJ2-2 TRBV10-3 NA CALGQGGNGELFF TGTGCCTTGGGCCAGGGGGGCAACGGGGAGCTGTTTTTT